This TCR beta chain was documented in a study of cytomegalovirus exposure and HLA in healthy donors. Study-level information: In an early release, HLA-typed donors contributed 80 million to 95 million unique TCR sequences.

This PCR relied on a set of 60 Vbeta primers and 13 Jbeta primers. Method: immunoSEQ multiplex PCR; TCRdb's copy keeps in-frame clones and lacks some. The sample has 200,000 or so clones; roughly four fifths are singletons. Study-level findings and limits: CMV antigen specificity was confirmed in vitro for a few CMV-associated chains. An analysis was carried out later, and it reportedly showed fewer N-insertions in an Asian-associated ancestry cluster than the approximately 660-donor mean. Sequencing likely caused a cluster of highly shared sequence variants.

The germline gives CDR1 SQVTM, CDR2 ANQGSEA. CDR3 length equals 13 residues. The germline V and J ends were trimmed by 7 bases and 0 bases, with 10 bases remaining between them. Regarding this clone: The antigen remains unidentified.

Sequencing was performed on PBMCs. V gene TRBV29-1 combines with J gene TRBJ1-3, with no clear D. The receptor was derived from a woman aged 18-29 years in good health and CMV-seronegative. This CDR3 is CSGQANSGNTIYF. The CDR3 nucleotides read TGCAGCGGGCAGGCTAACTCTGGAAACACCATATATTTT.